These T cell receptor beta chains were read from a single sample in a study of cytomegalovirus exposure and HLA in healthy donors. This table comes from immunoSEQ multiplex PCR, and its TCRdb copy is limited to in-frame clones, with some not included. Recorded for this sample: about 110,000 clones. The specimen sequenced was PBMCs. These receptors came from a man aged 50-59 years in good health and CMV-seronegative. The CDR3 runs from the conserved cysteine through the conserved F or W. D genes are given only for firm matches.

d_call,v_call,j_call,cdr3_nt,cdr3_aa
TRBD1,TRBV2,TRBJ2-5,TGTGCCGGGACAGTGTCTGAGACCCAGTACTTC,CAGTVSETQYF
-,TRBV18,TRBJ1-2,TGTGCCAGCTCACCAATAACAGCCCCTCACTATGGCTACACCTTC,CASSPITAPHYGYTF
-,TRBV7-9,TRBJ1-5,TGTGCCAGCAGCGATCTGGGGCCAAATCAGCCCCAGCATTTT,CASSDLGPNQPQHF
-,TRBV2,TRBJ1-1,TGTGCCAGCAGTGACGAGGTAGACACTGAAGCTTTCTTT,CASSDEVDTEAFF
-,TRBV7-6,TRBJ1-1,TGTGCCAGCAGCTTGTCTCAGGGGAACACTGAAGCTTTCTTT,CASSLSQGNTEAFF
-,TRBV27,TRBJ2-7,TGTGCCAGCAGCAATGGACACTCCTACGAGCAGTACTTC,CASSNGHSYEQYF
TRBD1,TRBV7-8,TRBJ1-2,TGTGCCAGCAGCTTAGAAGGGGACAGGGGGACTCCTAACTATGGCTACACCTTC,CASSLEGDRGTPNYGYTF
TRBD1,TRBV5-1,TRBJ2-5,TGCGCCAGCAGCTTGGGACAGGGTGGAGAGACCCAGTACTTC,CASSLGQGGETQYF
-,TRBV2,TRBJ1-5,TGTGCCAGCAGTGAATTAGCGGCAGCAGATCAGCCCCAGCATTTT,CASSELAAADQPQHF
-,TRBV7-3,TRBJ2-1,TGTGCCAGCAGCCTTACAGAGTACAATGAGCAGTTCTTC,CASSLTEYNEQFF
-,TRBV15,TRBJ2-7,TGTGCCACCAGCAGAGACATACAGGGACGGGAGCAGTACTTC,CATSRDIQGREQYF
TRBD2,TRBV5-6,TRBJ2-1,TGTGCCAGCGGCTCGCGGGGGGGTTACAATGAGCAGTTCTTC,CASGSRGGYNEQFF
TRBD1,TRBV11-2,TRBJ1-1,TGTGCCAGCAGCTTTAGACAGGGGTATACTGAAGCTTTCTTT,CASSFRQGYTEAFF
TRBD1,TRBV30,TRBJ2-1,TGTGCCTGGAGGGCCGGGACAGGGCTTGATGAGCAGTTCTTC,CAWRAGTGLDEQFF
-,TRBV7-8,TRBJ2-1,TGTGCCAGCATTGATCGGGAGTACGGTGAGCAGTTCTTC,CASIDREYGEQFF
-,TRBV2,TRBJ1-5,TGTGCCAGCAGTGTTGGGGCCAATCAGCCCCAGCATTTT,CASSVGANQPQHF
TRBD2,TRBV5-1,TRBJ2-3,TGCGCCAGCAGCTTGGGGCTTAGCGGGAGGAGCCCCTCTAGCACAGATACGCAGTATTTT,CASSLGLSGRSPSSTDTQYF
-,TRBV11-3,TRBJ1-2,TGTGCCAGCAGCACAAATGGCCTCGACTATGGCTACACCTTC,CASSTNGLDYGYTF
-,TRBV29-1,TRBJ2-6,TGCAGCGTTCGGGGTAGCGGGGCCAACGTCCTGACTTTC,CSVRGSGANVLTF
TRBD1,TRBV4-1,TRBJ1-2,TGCGCCAGCAGCCCTGGACAGGGGCAGCGCGGCTACACCTTC,CASSPGQGQRGYTF
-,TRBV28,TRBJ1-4,TGTGCCAGCAGTGCCGAAGACTATCCAACTAATGAAAAACTGTTTTTT,CASSAEDYPTNEKLFF
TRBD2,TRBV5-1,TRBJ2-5,TGCGCCAGCAGCCAGGACCCGGGGGGGAAGACCCAGTACTTC,CASSQDPGGKTQYF
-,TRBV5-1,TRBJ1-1,TGCGCCAGCAGCCCGGGGGGGGGATGGAACACTGAAGCTTTCTTT,CASSPGGGWNTEAFF
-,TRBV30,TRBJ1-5,TGTGCCTGGAGTGTATCGACTATGGATCAGCCCCAGCATTTT,CAWSVSTMDQPQHF
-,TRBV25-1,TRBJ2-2,TGTGCCAGCAGTAACCATAGGCAGGGGTACACCGGGGAGCTGTTTTTT,CASSNHRQGYTGELFF
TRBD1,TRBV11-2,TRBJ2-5,TGTGCCAGCAGCTTAACGGGACAGGGCCAAGAGACCCAGTACTTC,CASSLTGQGQETQYF
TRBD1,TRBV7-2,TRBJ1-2,TGTGCCAGCAGCCGGGACAGGAATAATGGCTACACCTTC,CASSRDRNNGYTF
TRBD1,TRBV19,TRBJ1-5,TGTGCCAGTAGTAGCGGGACAGGCAATCAGCCCCAGCATTTT,CASSSGTGNQPQHF
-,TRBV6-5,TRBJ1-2,TGTGCCAGCAGTTTGACAGCCTATATGAGCTACACCTTC,CASSLTAYMSYTF
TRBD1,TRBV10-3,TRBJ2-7,TGTGCCATCAGTGAGTTAGGGACAGGGGGCGAGCAGTACTTC,CAISELGTGGEQYF
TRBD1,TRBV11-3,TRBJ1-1,TGTGCCAGCAGCTCGCAGACAGGGAGTCCTGAAGCTTTCTTT,CASSSQTGSPEAFF
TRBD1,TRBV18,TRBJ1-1,TGTGCCAGCTCATCTGACAGGGCAGCTGAAGCTTTCTTT,CASSSDRAAEAFF
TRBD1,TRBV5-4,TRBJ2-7,TGTGCCAGCAGCCGGAACACGGACAGGGGAGGCGAGCAGTACTTC,CASSRNTDRGGEQYF
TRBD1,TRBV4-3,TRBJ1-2,TGCGCCAGCAGCCAATGGACAGGGGTTTTTGGCTACACCTTC,CASSQWTGVFGYTF
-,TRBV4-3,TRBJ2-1,TGCGCCAGCAGCCCGGACAGAGAGGGTGAGCAGTTCTTC,CASSPDREGEQFF
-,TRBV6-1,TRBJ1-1,TGTGCCAGCAGTGACAGGATTAACACTGAAGCTTTCTTT,CASSDRINTEAFF
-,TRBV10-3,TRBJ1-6,TGTGCCATCAGTGAAGCCTGGGAGGGGACGCATTCACCCCTCCACTTT,CAISEAWEGTHSPLHF
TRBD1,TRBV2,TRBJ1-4,TGTGCCACCTCGACACTCAAAGGGGGCGAAAAACTGTTTTTT,CATSTLKGGEKLFF
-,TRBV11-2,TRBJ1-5,TGTGCCAGCAGCTTAGATTCGAATCAGCCCCAGCATTTT,CASSLDSNQPQHF
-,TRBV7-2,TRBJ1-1,TGTGCCAGCAGCATACAGGGTTCGTTCACTGAAGCTTTCTTT,CASSIQGSFTEAFF
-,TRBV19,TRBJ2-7,TGTGCCAGTAGTATAGAGGCAGGTGATGCCTACGAGCAGTACTTC,CASSIEAGDAYEQYF
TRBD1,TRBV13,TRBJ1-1,TGTGCCAGCAGCTTCAGGGACAGGGTCGCTTCAGAAGCTTTCTTT,CASSFRDRVASEAFF
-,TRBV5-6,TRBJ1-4,TGTGCCAGCAGCTTGGCTGCGGGGGGTGGTGAAAAACTGTTTTTT,CASSLAAGGGEKLFF
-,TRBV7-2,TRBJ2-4,TGTGCCAGCAGCCCACTATTAGCCAAAAACATTCAGTACTTC,CASSPLLAKNIQYF
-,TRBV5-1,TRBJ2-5,TGCGCCAGCAAGGAGGTGGAGACCCAGTACTTC,CASKEVETQYF
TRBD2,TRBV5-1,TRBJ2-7,TGCGCCAGCAGCTATTCTAGCGGGAGCTCCTACGAGCAGTACTTC,CASSYSSGSSYEQYF
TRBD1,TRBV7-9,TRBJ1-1,TGTGCCAGCAGCCAAAAAAACAGGGGATTTGAAGCTTTCTTT,CASSQKNRGFEAFF
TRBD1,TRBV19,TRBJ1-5,TGTGCCAGTAGTACTCCGGGACAGGGTAGCAATCAGCCCCAGCATTTT,CASSTPGQGSNQPQHF
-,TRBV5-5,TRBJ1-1,TGTGCCAGCAGCTTGGGGGGCTTGGGGACTGAAGCTTTCTTT,CASSLGGLGTEAFF